This is a list of T cell receptor beta chains from one sample in a study of B cell selection in AIRE deficiency. Profiled with immunoSEQ multiplex PCR; TCRdb holds only in-frame clones, not every one. The table has 20,000 to 25,000 clones, less than 95% seen once. The sample was Tregs sorted from PBMCs. All receptors come from a human donor with AIRE deficiency. The CDR3 runs from the conserved cysteine through the conserved F or W. D genes are given only for firm matches. Rows give clone size only sometimes, using once, few, many, or a class for an expanded clone.

clone_size j_call d_call v_call cdr3_nt cdr3_aa
. TRBJ1-6 . TRBV5-4 TGTGCCAGCAGCACTGGGGTCGGGGAGGGGGATTCACCCCTCCACTTT CASSTGVGEGDSPLHF
. TRBJ2-7 . TRBV11-1 TGTGCCAGCAGCTCGAAGGGGTCCCCACCGTACTTC CASSSKGSPPYF
. TRBJ2-3 . TRBV28 TGTGCCAGCAGTTTTTATTCCAGGGGTAAGGGGACAGATACGCAGTATTTT CASSFYSRGKGTDTQYF
. TRBJ1-2 . TRBV10-3 TGTGCCATCACTACAGATCCCCTCTATGGCTACACCTTC CAITTDPLYGYTF
. TRBJ1-5 . TRBV19 TGTGCCAGTAGTATAGCGGACAGCCTCAATCAGCCCCAGCATTTT CASSIADSLNQPQHF
once TRBJ2-1 . TRBV2 TGTGCCAGGCACGGGGGGCTAGCCCCCAATGAGCAGTTCTTC CARHGGLAPNEQFF
. TRBJ2-7 . TRBV4-2 TGTGCCAGCAGCCCAGGTACAGCGGACGTGGTGTTCTCCTACGAGCAGTACTTC CASSPGTADVVFSYEQYF
. TRBJ2-2 . TRBV6-4 TGTGCCAGCAGTCTTTCGAACACCGGGGAGCTGTTTTTT CASSLSNTGELFF
. TRBJ2-3 TRBD2 TRBV5-6 TGTGCCAGCACCACGGAGGGACTAGGCCTCTTGGGGACGCAGTATTTT CASTTEGLGLLGTQYF
. TRBJ2-7 TRBD2 TRBV4-2 TGTGCCAGCAGCAACGCCGGGACTAGCGGGAGGCCCAGCTCCTACGAGCAGTACTTC CASSNAGTSGRPSSYEQYF
. TRBJ1-2 . TRBV6-1 TGTGCCAGCAGGAGTGATAGGGACACCTGGGATGGCTACACCTTC CASRSDRDTWDGYTF
. TRBJ2-7 . TRBV30 TGTGCCTGGAGCCTAGGGTACGAGCAGTACTTC CAWSLGYEQYF
once TRBJ1-2 . TRBV9 TGTGCCAGCAGTTTTAACTATGGCTACACCTTC CASSFNYGYTF
. TRBJ2-5 TRBD1 TRBV6-4 TGTGCCACACCCGGACAGGGGGCTTCGGAGACCCAGTACTTC CATPGQGASETQYF
. TRBJ2-1 . TRBV5-1 TGCGCCAGCAGCTCGATAAATTTCGATGAGCAGTTCTTC CASSSINFDEQFF
. TRBJ1-1 . TRBV21-1 TGTGCCAGCGGGTCTTCGATGGCTTTCTTT CASGSSMAFF
. TRBJ2-1 TRBD1 TRBV18 TGTGCCAGCTCCCGACAGGGGGCCATCGATGAGCAGTTCTTC CASSRQGAIDEQFF
. TRBJ1-4 TRBD1 TRBV6-6 TGTGCCAGCAGTGAGCGACAGGGGGCGAGGGAAAAACTGTTTTTT CASSERQGAREKLFF
. TRBJ2-7 . TRBV5-1 TGCGCCAGCACAGGGACTCCTTCCTACGAGCAGTACTTC CASTGTPSYEQYF
. TRBJ2-2 TRBD2 TRBV5-1 TGCGCCAGCAGCTTGGGATACTCTAGCGGGAGATATACCGGGGAGCTGTTTTTT CASSLGYSSGRYTGELFF
. TRBJ2-6 . TRBV28 TGTGCCAGCAGTTTAGTGGGTAAAGGGGCCAACGTCCTGACTTTC CASSLVGKGANVLTF
. TRBJ2-5 . TRBV18 TGTGCCAGCTCACCTGGGGAGACCCAGTACTTC CASSPGETQYF
. TRBJ2-3 TRBD1 TRBV18 TGTGCCAGCTCACCCCTGGGACAGATTGGGACAGATACGCAGTATTTT CASSPLGQIGTDTQYF
. TRBJ2-7 . TRBV27 TGTGCCAGCAGTTTAGCGGGAACCTACGAGCAGTACTTC CASSLAGTYEQYF
. TRBJ1-1 . TRBV5-8 TGTGCCAGCAGCTGGGTCTACATGAACACTGAAGCTTTCTTT CASSWVYMNTEAFF
. TRBJ1-4 . TRBV28 TGTGCCAGCAGACCCGACAGGTGGGCCCCGGACGCAACTAATGAAAAACTGTTTTTT CASRPDRWAPDATNEKLFF
. TRBJ1-4 TRBD1 TRBV15 TGTGCCACAAGACCCGGGACAGTCGGAGAAAAACTGTTTTTT CATRPGTVGEKLFF
. TRBJ1-2 . TRBV28 TGTGCCAGCTCAGGACAACTTAGCTACACCTTC CASSGQLSYTF
. TRBJ1-4 TRBD1 TRBV5-1 TGCGCCAGCAGCGCGACCGGGACAGGGGTGGTTGAAAAACTGTTTTTT CASSATGTGVVEKLFF
. TRBJ1-1 TRBD1 TRBV4-2 TGTGCCAGCAGCCACAGGGGACCGGGACAGGAGGAAGCTTTCTTT CASSHRGPGQEEAFF
. TRBJ1-1 . TRBV11-2 TGTGCCAGCAGCTTAACTAACACTGAAGCTTTCTTT CASSLTNTEAFF
. TRBJ1-5 . TRBV5-4 TGTGCCAGCAGGAGCCCCGGGAGCTTGGGCAATCAGCCCCAGCATTTT CASRSPGSLGNQPQHF
large TRBJ1-1 . TRBV2 TGTGCCAGCACCCCCTCACAGGGTGGGGGGCTGAACACTGAAGCTTTCTTT CASTPSQGGGLNTEAFF
. TRBJ1-3 . TRBV6-5 TGTGCCAGCAGTTACTCCAGGGGATCTGGAAACACCATATATTTT CASSYSRGSGNTIYF
once TRBJ2-2 . TRBV9 TGTGCCAGCAGCGTAGTTCCGGGGACCTTAATCACCGGGGAGCTGTTTTTT CASSVVPGTLITGELFF
once TRBJ2-5 . TRBV18 TGTGCCAGCTCAACCTTCCAAGAGACCCAGTACTTC CASSTFQETQYF
. TRBJ2-1 . TRBV5-1 TGCGCCAGCAGGGTAGGGGCGCTGGATGAGCAGTTCTTC CASRVGALDEQFF
. TRBJ2-1 . TRBV6-5 TGTGCCAGCAGTTTTTCGGCTTACAATGAGCAGTTCTTC CASSFSAYNEQFF
. TRBJ2-5 . TRBV4-3 TGCGCCAGCAGCCACGGCTACCCTCAAGAGACCCAGTACTTC CASSHGYPQETQYF
. TRBJ1-4 . TRBV6-6 TGTGCCAGCAGTTACTCGTTCGAAAAACTGTTTTTT CASSYSFEKLFF
. TRBJ1-6 . TRBV4-1 TGCGCCAGCAGCCAAGTACCAGGGTATAATTCACCCCTCCACTTT CASSQVPGYNSPLHF
. TRBJ1-2 . TRBV28 TGTGCCAGCAGTTTATCAATGGGGGGCGGCTACACCTTC CASSLSMGGGYTF
. TRBJ1-6 . TRBV25-1 TGTGCCAGCAGTGGCGGGCACATCTATAATTCACCCCTCCACTTT CASSGGHIYNSPLHF
. TRBJ2-7 . TRBV15 TGTGCCACCAGCAGTTGGGGGACCTCCTACGAGCAGTACTTC CATSSWGTSYEQYF
. TRBJ1-6 . TRBV19 TGTGCCAGTAGTAATCTTGTGACCCGGCCCCTCCACTTT CASSNLVTRPLHF
. TRBJ2-1 TRBD2 TRBV18 TGTGCCAGCTCAAAAAGGACTAGCGGCTCCTACAATGAGCAGTTCTTC CASSKRTSGSYNEQFF
once TRBJ2-3 TRBD1 TRBV11-2 TGTGCCAGCAGACGGGACAGCTCGGGGGATACGCAGTATTTT CASRRDSSGDTQYF